These 12 T cell receptor beta chains came from one sample sequenced in a study of CD39 and CD103 CD8 tumor-infiltrating T cells. Profiling relied on immunoSEQ multiplex PCR, and the TCRdb table lists in-frame clones only, not all of them. This table holds approximately 8,000 clones, over 65% found once. The specimen was CD8+ T cells sorted from blood. The subset here: total memory CD8 T cells (CD45RA-CCR7+/-) from blood or uninvolved lymph node. These receptors were obtained from a human donor with head and neck squamous cell carcinoma.

This clone was counted a few times. The chain recombines TRBV2 with TRBJ2-3; TRBD2 matches 8 bases. The CDR3 is 16 residues long. J gave up 2 bases and V 5 bases, and 9 bases lay outside the gene matches. CDR1 and CDR2 from the germline V gene are SNHLY and FYNNEI. CDR3 residues: CASSSPGLELTDTQYF. CDR3 DNA: TGTGCCAGCAGTTCACCGGGACTAGAACTCACAGATACGCAGTATTTT.

The chain is built from TRBV19 and TRBJ2-3; 8 nucleotides agree with TRBD1. The CDR3 is 15 residues long. V shed 1 base and J 1 base; nucleotides not matched to a gene: 1. CDR1 is LNHDA and CDR2 is SQIVND in the germline V gene (reference sequence). CDR3 sequence (DNA): TGTGCCAGTAGTATAGTGGGACAGGGCACAGATACGCAGTATTTT. This sequence encodes CASSIVGQGTDTQYF.

The rearrangement joins TRBV28 to TRBJ1-2, with TRBD1 identical over 9 bases. The germline gives CDR1 MDHEN, CDR2 SYDVKM. V dropped 2 bases and J dropped 6; count of bases not matched to a gene: 1. The CDR3 length is 13 residues. The CDR3: CASSLTGGHGYTF. CDR3 DNA: TGTGCCAGCAGTTTAACAGGGGGCCATGGCTACACCTTC.

The J gene is TRBJ2-1, the V gene TRBV12-5; D gene unclear. The CDR3 has 15 residues. Between the trimmed V and J ends, which lost 0 bases and 4 bases, there was a span of 10 bases. Germline CDR1 LGHNT, CDR2 FRNRAP. CDR3 DNA: TGTGCTAGTGGTTTGGTGGCCACATTTTACAATGAGCAGTTCTTC. Translating it yields CASGLVATFYNEQFF.

The chain is built from TRBV28 and TRBJ2-2; 8 positions agree with TRBD2. The CDR3 consists of 15 residues. Germline assignment: CDR1 MDHEN and CDR2 SYDVKM. V was clipped by 4 bases and J by 5 bases; unmatched bases: 6. CDR3 region: CASSYSGGVTGELFF. In DNA form, the CDR3 reads TGTGCCAGCAGTTACTCGGGGGGGGTTACCGGGGAGCTGTTTTTT.

V usage is TRBV5-6 and J usage is TRBJ2-5; weak D call: TRBD2 (6 bases). Trimming took off 0 bases at V and 3 bases at J, with 6 bases between the two ends. Looked up from germline, CDR1 is SGHDT and CDR2 is YYEEEE. The CDR3 totals 13 residues. CDR3 amino acids: CASSLGGEETQYF. The CDR3, as DNA: TGTGCCAGCAGCTTGGGCGGGGAAGAGACCCAGTACTTC.

The chain uses TRBV5-4 and TRBJ2-7; D is ambiguous. With 0 bases removed from V and 3 bases from J, the gap between germline ends came to 7 bases. Germline loops: CDR1 SGHNT, CDR2 YYREEE (reference sequence). The length of the CDR3 is 13 residues. CDR3 DNA: TGTGCCAGCAGCTTGGGGGCTGACTACGAGCAGTACTTC. Translating it yields CASSLGADYEQYF. Full variable domain (rest looked up from reference TRBV5-4 and TRBJ2-7): ETGVTQSPTHLIKTRGQQVTLRCSSQSGHNTVSWYQQALGQGPQFIFQYYREEENGRGNFPPRFSGLQFPNYSSELNVNALELDDSALYLCASSLGADYEQYFGPGTRLTVT.

The J gene is TRBJ1-2, the V gene TRBV4-3; 8 nucleotides line up with TRBD1. The V gene's germline CDR1 is LGHNA and CDR2 YSLEER. CDR3 size: 17 residues. The junction had 17 bases not matched to a gene; V was cut back by 4 bases and J by 7 bases. The CDR3 protein is CASSPLGQATSFGGYTF. CDR3 nucleotide sequence: TGCGCCAGCAGCCCCTTGGGACAGGCCACGTCCTTTGGTGGCTACACCTTC.

The chain employs TRBV27 and TRBJ2-7; 8 bases are shared with TRBD2. This CDR3 spans 14 amino acids. Per germline, CDR1 MNHEY and CDR2 SMNVEV (reference sequence). V lost 2 bases to trimming and J lost 6 bases; unmatched junction nucleotides: 6. In DNA, the CDR3 is TGTGCCAGCAGTTTACTGGCGGGAGGAAGCGAGCAGTACTTC. It encodes CASSLLAGGSEQYF.

This clone has only a few counts. The chain recombines TRBV27 with TRBJ2-7; D ambiguous. The CDR3 runs 13 residues. V was shortened by 3 bases and J by 0 bases, with 6 bases between the two germline ends. Germline CDR1 reads MNHEY; CDR2 reads SMNVEV (reference sequence). The CDR3 nucleotides are TGTGCCAGCAGTTTCCGTTACTCCTACGAGCAGTACTTC. Translation gives CASSFRYSYEQYF.

The chain uses TRBV6-5 and TRBJ2-2; D unclear. The CDR3 extends over 13 amino acids. V shed 6 bases and J shed 8 bases, with 13 bases lying between them. Germline V gene lookup returns CDR1 MNHEY and CDR2 SVGAGI. The CDR3 nucleotides are TGTGCCAGCAGCTACACGCCGGCTGGGGAGCTGTTTTTT. The encoded protein is CASSYTPAGELFF.

The V gene is TRBV2, the J gene TRBJ1-5; TRBD1 agrees at 7 bases. This CDR3 spans 17 amino acids. In germline, CDR1 is SNHLY, CDR2 FYNNEI. V lost 3 bases to trimming and J lost 0 bases; unmatched junction nucleotides: 8. This CDR3 is CASSEATGRSSNQPQHF. Written as DNA, the CDR3 is TGTGCCAGCAGTGAGGCGACAGGGCGAAGTAGCAATCAGCCCCAGCATTTT.